Listed here are 10 T cell receptor beta chains from one sample, sequenced in a study of T cells in Graves' hyperthyroidism and ophthalmopathy (dated by TCRdb to about 2019). Libraries were prepared through multiplex PCR. Reads for this sample came from an Illumina HiSeq 2000. TCR beta CDR3 regions were amplified from RNA transcripts. The first round of RT-PCR for the TCR CDR3 was performed with the HTBI primer set and the Qiagen OneStep RT-PCR kit. TCRdb took the public reads, trimmed them with fastp at Q25, ran MiXCR for clone calling and kept in-frame beta chains. Here each entry gathers all rows of one CDR3 protein and keeps the most common genes and DNA. Here the sample has about 500,000 distinct CDR3 sequences; approximately 49% occur a single time. About two fifths of the sample rests with the top ten. The sample was peripheral blood or thyroid tissue (not recorded which). The receptors were gathered from an adult woman with Graves' disease, either hyperthyroidism or ophthalmopathy (not recorded which).

This CDR3 reads CASSLRDYEQYF. DNA for the CDR3: TGTGCCAGCAGCTTACGGGACTACGAGCAGTACTTC. V is TRBV7-9 and J is TRBJ2-7; a possible D gene is TRBD2 (5 bases). V lost 2 bases to trimming and J lost 3 bases, with 5 bases between them. Germline V lookup: CDR1 SEHNR, CDR2 FQNEAQ (reference sequence). There are 12 residues in the CDR3.

In its sample, this clonotype was seen a few times. This chain links TRBV7-9 with TRBJ1-5; a weak D match, TRBD1 (5 bases). The CDR3 is made up of 13 amino acids. Germline values: CDR1 SEHNR, CDR2 FQNEAQ (reference sequence). Trimming took 5 bases from V and 10 from J, leaving 15 bases between them. In DNA form, the CDR3 reads TGTGCCAGCAGCGTAGACACCGGGGGTCCCCAGCATTTT. Protein product: CASSVDTGGPQHF.

At least ten counts were recorded for this clonotype. The chain has TRBV14 and TRBJ1-3; TRBD1 matches at 11 bases. The CDR3 has 15 amino acids. Germline values: CDR1 SGHDN, CDR2 FVKESK. The V and J ends lost 5 bases and 4 bases, in that order; junction bases with no gene match: 4. The CDR3 spells CASSTWTGGGNTIYF. In nucleotides, the CDR3 is TGTGCCAGCAGCACCTGGACAGGGGGCGGAAACACCATATATTTT.

This clonotype came up many times. V and J are TRBV19 and TRBJ1-2; D is undetermined. The CDR3 is 14 residues long. The ends were cut back, 5 bases at V and 5 bases at J, with 15 bases in the middle. CDR1 LNHDA and CDR2 SQIVND come from the germline V gene (reference sequence). CDR3: CASSPTGLLYGYTF. DNA of the CDR3: TGTGCCAGTAGTCCTACCGGCCTGTTATATGGCTACACCTTC.

This clonotype was observed a single time. V usage is TRBV10-3 and J usage is TRBJ1-4; no clear D gene. The CDR3 runs 13 residues. Germline-derived CDR1 and CDR2 are ENHRY and SYGVKD. Deletions cut 5 bases from V and 12 bases from J, with 16 bases between. CDR3 nucleotides: TGTGCCATCAGTCGTCCCAGCTCGGATCAACTGTTTTTT. It is translated as CAISRPSSDQLFF.

This clonotype was recorded a few times. The DNA of the CDR3 is TGTGCCATCAGTGAGTCTTACTTCTCTGGGGCCAACGTCCTGACTTTC. It yields the protein CAISESYFSGANVLTF. V and J are TRBV10-3 and TRBJ2-6; D is ambiguous. The V end lost 0 bases, the J end lost 0 bases, and 6 bases lay between the germline ends. This CDR3 region has 16 residues. Germline assignment: CDR1 ENHRY and CDR2 SYGVKD.

V is TRBV24-1 and J is TRBJ2-7, with D hard to call. The CDR3 spans 14 residues. The germline CDR1 and CDR2 sequences are KGHDR and SFDVKD. The V gene lost 0 bases and the J gene lost 4 bases, with 9 bases spanning the gap. CDR3 in DNA: TGTGCCACCAGTGATTTGCGGTCAGTGTACGAGCAGTACTTC. Translation: CATSDLRSVYEQYF.

This clonotype was picked up many times. The chain uses TRBV14 and TRBJ2-7; D perhaps matches TRBD1 (6 bases). CDR1 is SGHDN, CDR2 FVKESK, per germline. The CDR3 consists of 18 residues. Trimming cost V 1 base and J 2 bases, with 21 bases left between them. This CDR3 reads CASSQVDRLTSGTYEQYF. Written as DNA, the CDR3 is TGTGCCAGCAGCCAAGTCGACAGGTTAACCTCGGGTACCTACGAGCAGTACTTC.

This clonotype was counted at least ten times. This chain connects TRBV7-2 to TRBJ2-7, with 8 bases lining up with TRBD1. Germline V gene sequence: CDR1 SGHTA, CDR2 FQGNSA. The CDR3 loop spans 14 amino acids. V shed 3 bases, J shed 2 bases, and the junction held 3 bases outside the gene matches. The CDR3 region is CASSFGTGPYEQYF. The CDR3 region has the DNA TGTGCCAGCAGCTTCGGGACAGGACCCTACGAGCAGTACTTC. Supplemented by reference TRBV7-2 and TRBJ2-7, the full variable domain reads GAGVSQSPSNKVTEKGKDVELRCDPISGHTALYWYRQSLGQGLEFLIYFQGNSAPDKSGLPSDRFSAERTGGSVSTLTIQRTQQEDSAVYLCASSFGTGPYEQYFGPGTRLTVT.

The rearrangement joins TRBV27 to TRBJ2-7; no definite D call. With 0 bases removed from V and 4 bases from J, the gap between germline ends came to 7 bases. The CDR3 consists of 13 residues. Germline V CDR1 and CDR2: MNHEY, SMNVEV (reference sequence). CDR3 nucleotides: TGTGCCAGCAGTTTATCCCCGGCTTACGAGCAGTACTTC. This encodes CASSLSPAYEQYF.